Each of the 16 T cell receptor beta chains below was sequenced from the same sample in a study. TCRdb re-derived calls from the 5' RACE reads in MiXCR, one entry per CDR3 protein. The data show 32,000 or so distinct CDR3 sequences, roughly 30% seen once. Cells sorted as Tregs were CD4+, CD25+ and CD127-/low. Sequencing input: tumor-infiltrating Tregs sorted from the breast tumor. These receptors originate from a female donor with breast cancer.

The chain links TRBV12-3 or TRBV12-4 to TRBJ1-2; D may be TRBD1 (5 bases). Between the trimmed V and J ends, which lost 6 bases and 4 bases, there was a span of 15 bases. CDR3 length: 14 residues. The CDR3 reads CASSPGERGYGYTF. The CDR3 DNA sequence: TGTGCCAGCAGCCCGGGAGAAAGGGGCTATGGCTACACCTTC.

There are a few counts of this clonotype. A read error may be the cause here, since a much bigger clone is one base away. The rearrangement uses TRBV5-1 and TRBJ2-2; D not resolved. The CDR3 is 14 amino acids. V gave up 5 bases and J gave up 4 bases, with 12 bases separating them. Germline V gene data show CDR1 as SGHRS and CDR2 as YFSETQ. The DNA of the CDR3 is TGCGCCAGCAGAGGGAACTTCTCCACCGGGGAGCTGTTTTTT. Protein sequence: CASRGNFSTGELFF.

Points on this clonotype: This may be a read error: a much more frequent sequence differs by one nucleotide. The rearrangement uses TRBV27 and TRBJ2-7; D remains ambiguous. The V gene's germline CDR1 is MNHEY and CDR2 SMNVEV (reference sequence). Trimming stripped 2 bases from V and 3 bases from J, with 8 bases between. This CDR3 comprises 13 residues. The CDR3 DNA is TGTGCCAGCAGTTTAGCGCATAGCTACGAGCAGTACTTC. This translates into CASSLAHSYEQYF.

Note on this clonotype: A clone one base away is much larger, so this may be a read error. The genes are TRBV3-1 and TRBJ1-5; no definite D call. This CDR3 contains 14 residues. The V and J ends lost 1 base and 6 bases respectively, with 10 bases between them. Per the germline V gene, CDR1 is LGHDT and CDR2 is YNNKEL (reference sequence). The CDR3 bases are TGTGCCAGCAGCCAAGGGAAGAGGTTTCAGCCCCAGCATTTT. It encodes CASSQGKRFQPQHF.

The sample holds a few counts of this clonotype. At one end the junction does not follow the germline gene, possibly because of a read error. The chain is built from TRBV11-3 and TRBJ1-1; D call uncertain. The CDR3 consists of 13 residues. In germline, CDR1 is SGHNT, CDR2 YENEEA. CDR3 sequence (DNA): TGTGCCAGCAGCTTAGGTCCGGCCACTGAAGCTTACTTT. Its translation is CASSLGPATEAYF.

J is TRBJ2-1 and V is TRBV20-1, with D unresolved. The germline V gene has CDR1 DFQATT and CDR2 SNEGSKA (reference sequence). The V end lost 3 bases, the J end lost 12 bases, and 18 bases lay between the germline ends. The CDR3 is made up of 13 amino acids. CDR3 region: CSASIQHTDTQFF. CDR3 DNA sequence: TGCAGTGCTAGCATCCAGCACACAGATACGCAGTTCTTC.

This clonotype appeared many times. The chain joins TRBV29-1 to TRBJ2-1; D is perhaps TRBD2 (6 bases). Germline CDR1 SQVTM, CDR2 ANQGSEA. CDR3 length: 16 residues. Trimming stripped 7 bases from V and 7 bases from J, with 26 bases between. The CDR3 DNA reads as TGCAGCGCCCGGAGGATTGGCGGAGGGGTTCGGAATGAGCAGTTCTTC. Protein product: CSARRIGGGVRNEQFF.

This clonotype was counted many times. The chain recombines TRBV29-1 with TRBJ2-3; 7 positions match TRBD2. CDR1 and CDR2 from the germline V gene are SQVTM and ANQGSEA. This CDR3 comprises 14 residues. CDR3 coding DNA: TGCACCATAGGGGCGGGAGAATGGACAGATACGCAGTATTTT. Translation gives CTIGAGEWTDTQYF.

The gene calls are TRBV25-1 and TRBJ2-3; TRBD1 matches at 7 bases. The CDR3 length is 13 residues. With V trimmed by 7 bases and J by 5 bases, 6 bases remained unmatched. Germline CDR1 and CDR2: MGHDK and SYGVNS. The CDR3 DNA is TGTGCCAGCAAAGTACAGGGGTTAGATACGCAGTATTTT. It translates to CASKVQGLDTQYF.

As for this clonotype: A read error may produce the germline difference seen at one junction end. The V call is TRBV6-1, the J call TRBJ1-1; no firm D call. Germline CDR1 reads MNHNS; CDR2 reads SASEGT. The CDR3 runs to 8 residues. The chain's CDR3 is CASREAFF. The CDR3 nucleotides are TGTGCCAGCAGGGAAGCTTTCTTT.

This clonotype occurred many times. J is TRBJ2-7 and V is TRBV29-1; D gene unclear. V lost 0 bases to trimming and J lost 3 bases, with 15 bases between them. CDR1 and CDR2 from the germline V gene are SQVTM and ANQGSEA. The length of the CDR3 is 15 residues. DNA for the CDR3: TGCAGCGTTGAAGATCGAAAAGCAGCATACTACGAGCAGTACTTC. Residues: CSVEDRKAAYYEQYF.

This clonotype was observed many times. This CDR3 reads CASSYVGAGNIQYF. DNA of the CDR3: TGTGCCAGCAGTTACGTGGGTGCGGGAAACATTCAGTACTTC. This chain links TRBV6-2 or TRBV6-3 with TRBJ2-4, with D possibly matching TRBD2 (5 bases). The CDR3 runs 14 residues. V was pared by 2 bases and J by 6 bases, with 11 bases between. From germline, CDR1 is MNHEY and CDR2 SVGEGT.

This clonotype appeared many times. This chain connects TRBV6-5 to TRBJ1-4, with 11 bases aligning to TRBD1. Germline lookup yields CDR1 MNHEY and CDR2 SVGAGI. This CDR3 has 15 residues. V shed 0 bases, J shed 9 bases, and the junction held 3 bases outside the gene matches. CDR3 region: CASSYSGQGVQKLFF. The CDR3 DNA follows: TGTGCCAGCAGTTACTCGGGACAGGGGGTACAAAAACTGTTTTTT.

The chain links TRBV2 to TRBJ2-7; 11 positions agree with TRBD2. This CDR3 has 15 residues. The J segment lost 7 bases and the V segment lost 6 bases, leaving 11 bases of the junction unmatched. Per germline, CDR1 SNHLY and CDR2 FYNNEI. CDR3 region: CASSPIGTSGGEQYF. As DNA, the CDR3 is TGTGCCAGCAGCCCTATCGGGACTAGCGGAGGAGAGCAGTACTTC.

This clonotype was seen ten or more times. The CDR3 nucleotides are TGTGCCAGCAGCCCCCTCCGCGCGGGGGGTAGCACAGATACGCAGTATTTT. Protein: CASSPLRAGGSTDTQYF. The chain has TRBV7-6 and TRBJ2-3; the match to TRBD2 covers 8 bases. This CDR3 has 17 residues. CDR1 is SGHVS and CDR2 is FNYEAQ in the germline V gene. Unmatched junction bases numbered 10, after V lost 5 bases and J lost 0 bases.

As concerns this clonotype: A much more abundant neighbour one base away suggests this may be a read error. Because the CDR3's place on the DNA is in doubt, the DNA is left out and the CDR3 is given as listed by TCRdb. The chain is built from TRBV21-1 and TRBJ1-2. TRBV21-1 is a pseudogene. The CDR3 is 12 residues long, ends included. The CDR3 loop is CASSGGSYGCTF.